The clone carrying this TCR beta chain was detected a few times. This entry is derived from a study of cytomegalovirus exposure and HLA in healthy donors. Researchers ran the PCR with 60 Vbeta and 13 Jbeta primers. The data were produced by immunoSEQ multiplex PCR, yet TCRdb's version contains in-frame clones alone and is incomplete. Counted here are approximately 6,800 clones, roughly 51% occurring once; the ten biggest clones make up approximately 6%. The germline V gene has CDR1 MGHDK and CDR2 SYGVNS. The V gene end was trimmed by 2 bases and the J gene end by 5 bases; junction bases not matched to a gene: 14. The CDR3 has 18 amino acids.

The sample taken for sequencing was PBMCs. This TCR was recovered from a man younger than 45 in good health and CMV-seropositive. The J gene is TRBJ2-7, the V gene TRBV25-1; TRBD2 aligns across 11 bases. The CDR3 loop reads CASSEASTSGGKGDEQYF. The CDR3 region has the DNA TGTGCCAGCAGTGAAGCATCAACTAGCGGGGGAAAAGGAGACGAGCAGTACTTC.